This T cell receptor (beta chain) was identified in a study of T cells in Graves' hyperthyroidism and ophthalmopathy. This clonotype occurred many times. V dropped 5 bases and J dropped 2 bases, with 20 bases sitting between them. Germline V gives CDR1 KGHDR, CDR2 SFDVKD. The CDR3 totals 18 residues. The investigators amplified TCR beta CDR3 regions from RNA transcripts. HTBI primers were employed in a first-round RT-PCR of the TCR CDR3. MiXCR, run by TCRdb on the multiplex PCR reads, gives a single entry per CDR3 protein. The sample holds about 290,000 distinct CDR3 sequences; about 14% are singletons and the top ten take around 7.9%.

The J gene is TRBJ2-2, the V gene TRBV24-1, with a possible D match to TRBD2 (6 bases). The sequenced sample was blood. This sequence was found in a woman aged 25-40 years with Graves' hyperthyroidism that later progressed to Graves' ophthalmopathy. The CDR3 coding sequence is TGTGCCACCAGTGTGGCGGGGAAGTCCCTTTTTAACACCGGGGAGCTGTTTTTT. Protein product: CATSVAGKSLFNTGELFF.